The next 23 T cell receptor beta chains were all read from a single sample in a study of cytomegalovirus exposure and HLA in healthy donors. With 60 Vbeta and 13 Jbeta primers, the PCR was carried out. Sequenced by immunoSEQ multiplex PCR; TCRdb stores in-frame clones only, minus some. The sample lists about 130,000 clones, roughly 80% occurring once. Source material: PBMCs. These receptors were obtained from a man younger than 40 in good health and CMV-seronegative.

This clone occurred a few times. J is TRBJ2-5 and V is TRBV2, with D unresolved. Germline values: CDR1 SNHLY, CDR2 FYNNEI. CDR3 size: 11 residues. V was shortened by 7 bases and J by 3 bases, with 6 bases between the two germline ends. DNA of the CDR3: TGTGCCAGCAAACTTGAAGAGACCCAGTACTTC. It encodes CASKLEETQYF.

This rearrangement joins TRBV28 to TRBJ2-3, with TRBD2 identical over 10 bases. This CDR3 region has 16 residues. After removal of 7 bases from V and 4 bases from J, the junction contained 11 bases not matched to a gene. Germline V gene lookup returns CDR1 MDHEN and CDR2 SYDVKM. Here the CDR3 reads CASTQDSGRGSDTQYF. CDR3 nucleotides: TGTGCCAGCACTCAAGACAGCGGGAGGGGATCAGATACGCAGTATTTT.

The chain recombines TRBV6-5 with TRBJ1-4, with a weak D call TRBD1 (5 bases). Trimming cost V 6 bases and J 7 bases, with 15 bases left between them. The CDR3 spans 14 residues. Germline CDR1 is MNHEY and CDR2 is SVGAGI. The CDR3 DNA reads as TGTGCCAGCAGGGACAAGGCGCAGGGTGAAAAACTGTTTTTT. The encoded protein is CASRDKAQGEKLFF.

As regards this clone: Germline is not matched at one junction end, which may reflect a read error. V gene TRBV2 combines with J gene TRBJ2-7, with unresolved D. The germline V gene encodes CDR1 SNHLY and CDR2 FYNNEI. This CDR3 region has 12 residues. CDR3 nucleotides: TGTGCCAGGAGTGAGGCGGCATACGAGCAGTACTTC. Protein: CARSEAAYEQYF.

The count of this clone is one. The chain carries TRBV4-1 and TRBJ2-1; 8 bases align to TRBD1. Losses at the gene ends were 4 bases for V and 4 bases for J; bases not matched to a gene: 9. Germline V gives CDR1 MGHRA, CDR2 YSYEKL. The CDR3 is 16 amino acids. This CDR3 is CASSRLQGVTYNEQFF. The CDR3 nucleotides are TGCGCCAGCAGCCGGTTACAGGGGGTTACTTACAATGAGCAGTTCTTC.

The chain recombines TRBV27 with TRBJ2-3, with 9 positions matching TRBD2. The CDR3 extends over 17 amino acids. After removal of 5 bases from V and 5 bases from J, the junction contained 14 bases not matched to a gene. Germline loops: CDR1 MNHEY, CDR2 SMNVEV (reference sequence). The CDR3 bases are TGTGCCAGCAGTCCAGGGACCTTTAGCGGGAGTGGAGATACGCAGTATTTT. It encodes CASSPGTFSGSGDTQYF.

Here the CDR3 DNA reads TGTGCCAGCACCCTCCGGGCAGGGGGCGTTTCCGAGCAGTACTTC. Its translation is CASTLRAGGVSEQYF. The chain joins TRBV27 to TRBJ2-7, with 8 bases fitting TRBD1. The J segment lost 6 bases and the V segment lost 7 bases, leaving 14 bases of the junction unmatched. This CDR3 has 15 residues. Germline V gene sequence: CDR1 MNHEY, CDR2 SMNVEV (reference sequence).

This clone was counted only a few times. CDR3 amino acids: CASSSSAGALLEQYF. In DNA form, the CDR3 reads TGTGCCAGCAGCTCTTCAGCGGGAGCGTTGCTCGAGCAGTACTTC. The chain uses TRBV5-4 and TRBJ2-7; 8 nucleotides align to TRBD2. After removal of 3 bases from V and 6 bases from J, the junction contained 11 bases not matched to a gene. Germline V gives CDR1 SGHNT, CDR2 YYREEE (reference sequence). This CDR3 comprises 15 residues.

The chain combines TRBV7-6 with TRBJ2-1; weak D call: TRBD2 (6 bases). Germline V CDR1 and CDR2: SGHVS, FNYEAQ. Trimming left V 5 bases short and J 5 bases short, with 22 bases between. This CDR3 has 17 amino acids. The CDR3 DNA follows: TGTGCCAGCAGCCTATTCCCCGGTGGAGGGGTGGACAATGAGCAGTTCTTC. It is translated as CASSLFPGGGVDNEQFF.

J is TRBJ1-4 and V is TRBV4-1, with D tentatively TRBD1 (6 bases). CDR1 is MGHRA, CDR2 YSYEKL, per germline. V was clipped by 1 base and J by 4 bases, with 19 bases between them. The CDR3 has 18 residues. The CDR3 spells CASSQGQVTTWGNEKLFF. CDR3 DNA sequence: TGCGCCAGCAGCCAAGGACAGGTTACAACCTGGGGTAATGAAAAACTGTTTTTT.

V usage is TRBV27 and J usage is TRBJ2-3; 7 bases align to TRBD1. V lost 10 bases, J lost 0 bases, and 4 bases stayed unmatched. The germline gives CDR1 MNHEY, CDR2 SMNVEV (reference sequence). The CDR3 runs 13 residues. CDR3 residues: CATGDRSTDTQYF. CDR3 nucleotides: TGTGCCACTGGGGACAGAAGCACAGATACGCAGTATTTT.

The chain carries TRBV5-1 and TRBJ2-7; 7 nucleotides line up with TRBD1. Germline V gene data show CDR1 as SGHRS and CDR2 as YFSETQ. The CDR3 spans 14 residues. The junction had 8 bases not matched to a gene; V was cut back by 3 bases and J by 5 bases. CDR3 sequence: CASSSDDRVHEQYF. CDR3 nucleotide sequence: TGCGCCAGCAGCTCGGATGACAGGGTTCACGAGCAGTACTTC. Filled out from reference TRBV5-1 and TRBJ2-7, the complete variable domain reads KAGVTQTPRYLIKTRGQQVTLSCSPISGHRSVSWYQQTPGQGLQFLFEYFSETQRNKGNFPGRFSGRQFSNSRSEMNVSTLELGDSALYLCASSSDDRVHEQYFGPGTRLTVT.

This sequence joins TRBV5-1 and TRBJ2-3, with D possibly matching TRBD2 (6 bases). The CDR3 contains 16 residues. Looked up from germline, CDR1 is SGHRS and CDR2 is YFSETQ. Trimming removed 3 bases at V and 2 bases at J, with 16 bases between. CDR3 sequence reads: CASSSGGLRSTDTQYF. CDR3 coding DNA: TGCGCCAGCAGCTCCGGGGGTCTCAGATCCACAGATACGCAGTATTTT.

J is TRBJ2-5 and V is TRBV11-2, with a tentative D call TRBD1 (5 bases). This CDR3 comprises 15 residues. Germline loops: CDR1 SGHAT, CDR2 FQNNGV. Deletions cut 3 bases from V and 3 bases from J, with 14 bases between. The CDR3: CASSLAGGREETQYF. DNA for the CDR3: TGTGCCAGCAGCTTGGCAGGTGGCAGGGAAGAGACCCAGTACTTC.

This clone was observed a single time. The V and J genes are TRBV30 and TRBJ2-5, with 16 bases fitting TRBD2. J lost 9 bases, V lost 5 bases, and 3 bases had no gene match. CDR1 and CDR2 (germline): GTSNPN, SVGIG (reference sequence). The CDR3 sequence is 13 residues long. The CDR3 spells CAWGTSGRGAQYF. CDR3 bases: TGTGCCTGGGGGACTAGCGGGAGGGGGGCCCAGTACTTC.

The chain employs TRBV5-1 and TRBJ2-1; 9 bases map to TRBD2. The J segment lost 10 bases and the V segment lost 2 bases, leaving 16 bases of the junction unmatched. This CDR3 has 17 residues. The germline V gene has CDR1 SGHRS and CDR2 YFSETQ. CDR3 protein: CASSLGRREGSGGEQFF. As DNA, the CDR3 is TGCGCCAGCAGCTTAGGTAGGCGGGAGGGCTCTGGGGGAGAGCAGTTCTTC.

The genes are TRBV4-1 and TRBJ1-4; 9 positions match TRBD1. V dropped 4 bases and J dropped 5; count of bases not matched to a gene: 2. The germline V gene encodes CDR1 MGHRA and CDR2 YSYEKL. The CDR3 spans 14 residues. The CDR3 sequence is CASSLGTGNEKLFF. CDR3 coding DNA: TGCGCCAGCAGCCTCGGGACAGGGAATGAAAAACTGTTTTTT.

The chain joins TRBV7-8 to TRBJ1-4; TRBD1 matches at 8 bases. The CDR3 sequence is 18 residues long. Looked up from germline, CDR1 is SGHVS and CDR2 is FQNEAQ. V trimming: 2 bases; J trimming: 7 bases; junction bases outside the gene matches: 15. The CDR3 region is CASSLKAHSGTGPEKLFF. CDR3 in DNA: TGTGCCAGCAGCTTAAAGGCCCATTCCGGGACAGGACCTGAAAAACTGTTTTTT.

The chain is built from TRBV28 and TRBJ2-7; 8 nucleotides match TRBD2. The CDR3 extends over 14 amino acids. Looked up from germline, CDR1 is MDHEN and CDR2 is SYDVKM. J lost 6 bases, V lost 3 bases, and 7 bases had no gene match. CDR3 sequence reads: CASSFTGGPPEQYF. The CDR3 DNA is TGTGCCAGCAGTTTCACGGGAGGGCCACCCGAGCAGTACTTC.

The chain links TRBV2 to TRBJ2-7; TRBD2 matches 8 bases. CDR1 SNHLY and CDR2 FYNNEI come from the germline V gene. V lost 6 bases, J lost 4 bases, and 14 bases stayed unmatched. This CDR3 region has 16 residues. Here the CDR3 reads CASSAGEGSGIYEQYF. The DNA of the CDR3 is TGTGCCAGCAGCGCCGGGGAGGGTAGCGGGATATACGAGCAGTACTTC.

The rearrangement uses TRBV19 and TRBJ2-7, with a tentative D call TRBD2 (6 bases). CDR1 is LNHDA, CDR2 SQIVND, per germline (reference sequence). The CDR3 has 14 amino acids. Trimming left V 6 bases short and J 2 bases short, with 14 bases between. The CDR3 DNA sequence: TGTGCCAGTAGCACACCCGGGGGTACCTACGAGCAGTACTTC. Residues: CASSTPGGTYEQYF.

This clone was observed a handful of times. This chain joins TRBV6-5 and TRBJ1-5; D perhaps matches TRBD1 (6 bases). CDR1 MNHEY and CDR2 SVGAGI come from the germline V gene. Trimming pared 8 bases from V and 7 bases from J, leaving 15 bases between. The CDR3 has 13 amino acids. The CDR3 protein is CASSLGGAQPQHF. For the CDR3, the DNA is TGTGCCAGCTCCCTTGGGGGGGCCCAGCCCCAGCATTTT.

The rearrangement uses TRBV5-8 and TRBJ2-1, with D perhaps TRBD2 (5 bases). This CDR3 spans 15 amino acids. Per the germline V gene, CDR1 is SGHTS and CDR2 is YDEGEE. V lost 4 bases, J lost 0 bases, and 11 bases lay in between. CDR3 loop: CASSRSGYSYNEQFF. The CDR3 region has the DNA TGTGCCAGCAGCCGGTCGGGGTACTCCTACAATGAGCAGTTCTTC.